This T cell receptor beta chain was identified in a study of shared T cell receptors in the human thymus. In germline, CDR1 is SEHNR, CDR2 FQNEAQ (reference sequence). This CDR3 has 14 residues. V was shortened by 1 base and J by 8 bases, with 14 bases between the two germline ends. Only in-frame clones appear in the TCRdb table, and some are missing; sequencing was by immunoSEQ multiplex PCR. The profile covers hundreds of thousands of clones, with approximately 90% appearing a single time and 0.0095% to 0.012% taken by the ten largest. A single count supports this clone. Separately, the same data were catalogued under a study of human thymus T cells.

The rearrangement joins TRBV7-9 to TRBJ1-2; tentatively, D is TRBD1 (5 bases). The sample taken for sequencing was thymocytes. The sequence was obtained from a boy in the first two years of life with a congenital heart defect. CDR3 protein: CASSLVPGANGYTF. The CDR3 nucleotides read TGTGCCAGCAGCTTAGTCCCTGGGGCAAACGGCTACACCTTC.